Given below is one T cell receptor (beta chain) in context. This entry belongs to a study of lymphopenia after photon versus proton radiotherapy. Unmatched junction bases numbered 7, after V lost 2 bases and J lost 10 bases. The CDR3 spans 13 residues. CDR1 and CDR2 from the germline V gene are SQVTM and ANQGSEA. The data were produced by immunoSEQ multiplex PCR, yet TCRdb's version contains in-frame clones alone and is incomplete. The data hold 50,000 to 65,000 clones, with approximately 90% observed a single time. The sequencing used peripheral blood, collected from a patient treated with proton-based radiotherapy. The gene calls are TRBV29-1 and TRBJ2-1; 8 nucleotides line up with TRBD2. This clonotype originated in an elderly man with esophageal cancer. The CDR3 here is CSVELLGLAEQFF. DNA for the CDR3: TGCAGCGTTGAACTTCTTGGACTAGCCGAGCAGTTCTTC.